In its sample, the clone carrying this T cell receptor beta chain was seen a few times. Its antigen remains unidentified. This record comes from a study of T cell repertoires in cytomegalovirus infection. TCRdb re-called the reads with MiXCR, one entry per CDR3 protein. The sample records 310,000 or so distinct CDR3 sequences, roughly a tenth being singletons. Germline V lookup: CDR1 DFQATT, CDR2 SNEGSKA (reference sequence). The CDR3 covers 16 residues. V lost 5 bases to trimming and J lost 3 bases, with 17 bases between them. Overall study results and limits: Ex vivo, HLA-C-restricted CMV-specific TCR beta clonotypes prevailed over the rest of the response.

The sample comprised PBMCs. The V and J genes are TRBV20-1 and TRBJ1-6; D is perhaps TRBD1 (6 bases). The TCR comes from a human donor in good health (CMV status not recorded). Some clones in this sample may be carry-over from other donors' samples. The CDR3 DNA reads TGCAGTGCTCCCCATGGAAACAGGGTCTATAATTCACCCCTCCACTTT. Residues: CSAPHGNRVYNSPLHF.